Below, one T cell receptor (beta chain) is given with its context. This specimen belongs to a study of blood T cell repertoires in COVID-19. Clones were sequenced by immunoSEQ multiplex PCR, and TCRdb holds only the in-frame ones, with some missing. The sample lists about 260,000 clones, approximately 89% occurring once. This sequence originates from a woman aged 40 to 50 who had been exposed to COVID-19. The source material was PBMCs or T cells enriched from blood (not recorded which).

The CDR3 sequence is CAAGQAANYGYTF. In DNA, the CDR3 is TGTGCCGCGGGGCAGGCAGCTAACTATGGCTACACCTTC. The chain has TRBV28 and TRBJ1-2; tentative D call: TRBD1 (5 bases). This CDR3 comprises 13 residues. V lost 11 bases and J 0 bases, leaving 13 bases between the germline ends. CDR1 is MDHEN, CDR2 SYDVKM, per germline.